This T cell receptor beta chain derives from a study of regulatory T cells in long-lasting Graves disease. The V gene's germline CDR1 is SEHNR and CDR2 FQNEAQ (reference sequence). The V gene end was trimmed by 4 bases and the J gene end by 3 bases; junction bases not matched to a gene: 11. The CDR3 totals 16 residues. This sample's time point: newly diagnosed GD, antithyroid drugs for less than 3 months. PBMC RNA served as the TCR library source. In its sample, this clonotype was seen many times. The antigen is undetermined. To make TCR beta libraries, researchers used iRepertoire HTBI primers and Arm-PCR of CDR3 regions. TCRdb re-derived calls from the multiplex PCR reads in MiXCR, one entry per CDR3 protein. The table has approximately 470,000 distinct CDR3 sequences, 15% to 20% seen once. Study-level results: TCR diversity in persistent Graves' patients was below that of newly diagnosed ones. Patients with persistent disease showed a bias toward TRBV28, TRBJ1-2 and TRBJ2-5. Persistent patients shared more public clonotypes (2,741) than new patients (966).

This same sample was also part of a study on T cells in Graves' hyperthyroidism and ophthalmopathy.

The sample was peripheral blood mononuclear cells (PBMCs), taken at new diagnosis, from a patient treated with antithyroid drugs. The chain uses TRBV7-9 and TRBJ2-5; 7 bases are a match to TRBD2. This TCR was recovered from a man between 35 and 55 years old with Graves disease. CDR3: CASSSGLEGSEETQYF. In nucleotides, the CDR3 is TGTGCCAGCAGCTCAGGACTAGAGGGATCGGAAGAGACCCAGTACTTC.